This T cell receptor (beta chain) originates from a study of cytomegalovirus exposure and HLA in healthy donors. General observations from the study: In vitro work confirmed that a few CMV-associated chains recognize CMV antigens.

Assay: immunoSEQ multiplex PCR; the TCRdb copy retains only in-frame clones and omits some. Found here are about 110,000 clones, about nine tenths of them singletons; the top ten hold 1.5% to 2%. Among the approximately 110 subjects of the validation cohort, separate from the 666-subject first cohort, were the donors. CDR1 is SGHAT and CDR2 is FQNNGV in the germline V gene. The CDR3 extends over 13 amino acids. V lost 1 base and J lost 4, with 8 bases in between. With respect to this clone: Its antigen is undetermined.

Source material: PBMCs. The chain recombines TRBV11-2 with TRBJ2-7, with D unresolved. This receptor was obtained from a woman in her late teens or twenties in good health and CMV-seronegative. In nucleotides, the CDR3 is TGTGCCAGCAGCTTAGGTTCCAGATACGAGCAGTACTTC. As protein: CASSLGSRYEQYF.